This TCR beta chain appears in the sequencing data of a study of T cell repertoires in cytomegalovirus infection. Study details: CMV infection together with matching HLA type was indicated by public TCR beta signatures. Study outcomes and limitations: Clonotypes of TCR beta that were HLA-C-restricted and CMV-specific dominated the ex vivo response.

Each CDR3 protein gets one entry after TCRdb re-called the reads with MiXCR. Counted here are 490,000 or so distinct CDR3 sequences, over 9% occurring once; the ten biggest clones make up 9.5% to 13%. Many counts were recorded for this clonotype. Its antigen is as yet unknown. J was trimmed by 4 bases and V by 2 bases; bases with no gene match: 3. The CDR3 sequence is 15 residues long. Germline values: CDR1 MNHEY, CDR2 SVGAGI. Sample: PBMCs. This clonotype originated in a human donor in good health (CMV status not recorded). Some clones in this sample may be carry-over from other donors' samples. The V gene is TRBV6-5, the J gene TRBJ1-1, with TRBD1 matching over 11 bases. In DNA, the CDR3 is TGTGCCAGCAGTTACACTGGGACAGGGGGCACTGAAGCTTTCTTT. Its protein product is CASSYTGTGGTEAFF.